Listed below are T cell receptor beta chains from one sample, sequenced in a study of blood T cells in healthy people across ages. TCRdb reprocessed the 5' RACE reads with MiXCR, giving one entry per CDR3 protein. The table lists over a million distinct CDR3 sequences, less than 25% of them singletons. These same records also appear under a second study, on T cells of mothers and their children.

Sequenced material: blood. The source is a girl aged 2 to 9 in good health. The conserved cysteine and the conserved F or W are not part of the CDR3 here.

v_gene,CDR3aa
TRBV9,ASSVAFAPETQY
TRBV12-3/TRBV12-4,ASGFGPQSYGYT
TRBV11-3,ASSLEDPSDTQY
TRBV25-1,ATGTFYEQY
TRBV28,ASRYRDGQSGANVLT
TRBV19,ATYIGGTEAF
TRBV7-3,ASSSRTGNRFDTEAF
TRBV20-1,SARDDRGYGYT
TRBV12-3/TRBV12-4,ASTHRAYQPQH
TRBV29-1,SVGVYGDTQY
TRBV29-1,SVVGQGARGEQF
TRBV28,ASRNGPNLANTGELF
TRBV2,ASSETKLAETQY
TRBV10-3,AISETSGGMNNEQF
TRBV25-1,ASSGAREGNTEAF
TRBV11-2,ASKSMADSTNEKLF
TRBV12-3/TRBV12-4,ASSRPALPNYGYT
TRBV24-1,ATSAEHYMGLNEQF
TRBV24-1,ATSDPLEDEQF
TRBV5-1,ASSRLRGEETQY
TRBV20-1,SARSRDQRYNEQF
TRBV7-6,ASSQIPLGLAEETQY
TRBV4-2,ASSQAQGSSYEQY
TRBV12-5,ASGSMDRGYGYT
TRBV20-1,SAMTLSNEKLF
TRBV24-1,ATSDLGAGLGKTYEQY
TRBV20-1,SATGTSLIEQF